The T cell receptor (beta chain) under discussion was sequenced for a study of response to subunit inactivated influenza vaccine. TCRdb processed the RT-PCR reads anew with MiXCR; each CDR3 protein has one entry. The sample carries 300,000 to 350,000 distinct CDR3 sequences, 21% recorded once. Germline V lookup: CDR1 DFQATT, CDR2 SNEGSKA (reference sequence). The CDR3 is made up of 14 amino acids. V shed 6 bases and J 4 bases; nucleotides not matched to a gene: 11. This clonotype was seen at least ten times. The antigen is unknown. Study-wide findings and caveats: Seasonal influenza vaccination, on each occasion, was suggested by the authors to recruit few new T cells.

The input for sequencing was PBMCs from blood, taken less than 22 months after vaccination. This sequence was found in a man aged 45 to 75 who received an inactivated influenza vaccine. The rearrangement uses TRBV20-1 and TRBJ1-2; 7 nucleotides match TRBD1. The DNA for the CDR3 is TGCAGTGCAACCCGGACAGGAATTAGCTATGGCTACACCTTC. Translating gives CSATRTGISYGYTF.